This entry lists 16 T cell receptor beta chains sequenced from one sample in a study of blood T cell repertoires in COVID-19. Method: immunoSEQ multiplex PCR; TCRdb's copy keeps in-frame clones and lacks some. Of 100,000 or so clones listed, roughly four fifths are singletons. The specimen sequenced was peripheral blood. These TCRs come from a human donor in a cohort sampled during active COVID-19.

The chain joins TRBV4-3 to TRBJ2-1; 12 bases map to TRBD2. CDR1 is LGHNA and CDR2 is YSLEER in the germline V gene. This CDR3 spans 15 amino acids. Germline trimming cut 4 bases from V and 6 bases from J; bases unmatched to any gene: 4. The CDR3 sequence: CASSPSGGAGNEQFF. DNA for the CDR3: TGCGCCAGCAGCCCTAGCGGGGGGGCCGGCAATGAGCAGTTCTTC.

The V gene is TRBV3-1 (or the pseudogene TRBV3-2), the J gene TRBJ2-6; perhaps TRBD1 as D (6 bases). Germline V gene data show CDR1 as LGHDT and CDR2 as YNNKEL (reference sequence). The V and J ends lost 4 bases and 2 bases respectively, with 15 bases between them. This CDR3 has 17 residues. CDR3 region: CASSRLQGGTGANVLTF. CDR3 DNA: TGTGCCAGCAGCCGATTACAGGGCGGTACTGGGGCCAACGTCCTGACTTTC.

V and J are TRBV9 and TRBJ1-4, with a tentative D call TRBD1 (6 bases). Trimming stripped 0 bases from V and 0 bases from J, with 12 bases between. CDR1 and CDR2 (germline): SGDLS, YYNGEE. The CDR3 is 17 amino acids. The CDR3 loop reads CASSVGLRGATNEKLFF. In DNA, the CDR3 is TGTGCCAGCAGCGTAGGTCTCAGGGGTGCAACTAATGAAAAACTGTTTTTT.

This clone has a handful of counts. This chain links TRBV18 with TRBJ1-2; a possible D gene is TRBD1 (5 bases). CDR1 KGHSH and CDR2 LQKENI come from the germline V gene. V was shortened by 4 bases and J by 1 base, with 16 bases between the two germline ends. This CDR3 is built from 16 residues. The CDR3 loop reads CASSLTAEDINYGYTF. In nucleotides, the CDR3 is TGTGCCAGCTCACTGACGGCAGAGGACATTAACTATGGCTACACCTTC. Using reference TRBV18 and TRBJ1-2 for the parts outside the CDR3, the full variable domain is NAGVMQNPRHLVRRRGQEARLRCSPMKGHSHVYWYRQLPEEGLKFMVYLQKENIIDESGMPKERFSAEFPKEGPSILRIQQVVRGDSAAYFCASSLTAEDINYGYTFGSGTRLTVV.

The gene calls are TRBV2 and TRBJ1-1; D call uncertain. The CDR3 is made up of 11 amino acids. V was cut by 5 bases and J by 5 bases, with 6 bases left in between. Germline-derived CDR1 and CDR2 are SNHLY and FYNNEI. CDR3 protein: CASSPYTEAFF. CDR3 DNA: TGTGCCAGCAGTCCCTATACTGAAGCTTTCTTT. Filled out from reference TRBV2 and TRBJ1-1, the complete variable domain reads EPEVTQTPSHQVTQMGQEVILRCVPISNHLYFYWYRQILGQKVEFLVSFYNNEISEKSEIFDDQFSVERPDGSNFTLKIRSTKLEDSAMYFCASSPYTEAFFGQGTRLTVV.

This chain joins TRBV11-2 and TRBJ2-7; TRBD1 might be the D (5 bases). Germline V gives CDR1 SGHAT, CDR2 FQNNGV. The length of the CDR3 is 15 residues. Trimming stripped 5 bases from V and 3 bases from J, with 17 bases between. CDR3 DNA: TGTGCCAGCAGCCGCACCCAGGGTGCCAACTACGAGCAGTACTTC. It is translated as CASSRTQGANYEQYF.

The chain links TRBV11-2 to TRBJ1-1; TRBD1 might be the D (6 bases). Germline-derived CDR1 and CDR2 are SGHAT and FQNNGV. This CDR3 contains 16 residues. V lost 5 bases and J 4 bases, leaving 20 bases between the germline ends. The CDR3 DNA reads TGTGCCAGCAGCCCTTGGTGGCGCGGGGGCTTCACTGAAGCTTTCTTT. Amino acids: CASSPWWRGGFTEAFF.

The chain employs TRBV29-1 and TRBJ1-2; TRBD1 is a possible D gene (5 bases). Germline-derived CDR1 and CDR2 are SQVTM and ANQGSEA. The CDR3 covers 13 residues. The ends were cut back, 4 bases at V and 6 bases at J, with 15 bases in the middle. In DNA form, the CDR3 reads TGCAGCGTTGTTTCGGCCAGGGTGGATGGCTACACCTTC. This gives the protein CSVVSARVDGYTF.

The V gene is TRBV28, the J gene TRBJ1-1; TRBD1 matches 9 bases. Germline CDR1 MDHEN, CDR2 SYDVKM. This CDR3 has 14 amino acids. With V trimmed by 4 bases and J by 4 bases, 4 bases remained unmatched. CDR3 sequence reads: CASSSTGGVTEAFF. CDR3 nucleotides: TGTGCCAGCAGTTCAACAGGGGGCGTCACTGAAGCTTTCTTT. Complete variable domain (other parts from reference TRBV28 and TRBJ1-1): DVKVTQSSRYLVKRTGEKVFLECVQDMDHENMFWYRQDPGLGLRLIYFSYDVKMKEKGDIPEGYSVSREKKERFSLILESASTNQTSMYLCASSSTGGVTEAFFGQGTRLTVV.

The chain has TRBV19 and TRBJ1-1; TRBD1 might be the D (5 bases). Per germline, CDR1 LNHDA and CDR2 SQIVND (reference sequence). The germline V and J ends were trimmed by 6 bases and 0 bases, with 11 bases remaining between them. This CDR3 is built from 14 residues. The CDR3 DNA reads as TGTGCCAGTAGCCGACAGAGTATGAACACTGAAGCTTTCTTT. Translated, it gives CASSRQSMNTEAFF.

The rearrangement links TRBV4-1 to TRBJ1-4, with TRBD1 identical over 10 bases. The CDR3 has 15 amino acids. Germline V lookup: CDR1 MGHRA, CDR2 YSYEKL. J was trimmed by 13 bases and V by 2 bases; bases with no gene match: 10. CDR3 loop: CASSQPRTGGIRLFF. The CDR3 region has the DNA TGCGCCAGCAGCCAACCTCGGACAGGGGGAATAAGACTGTTTTTT.

The genes are TRBV4-3 and TRBJ1-4; unclear D gene. Deletions cut 0 bases from V and 8 bases from J, with 13 bases between. Germline assignment: CDR1 LGHNA and CDR2 YSLEER. This CDR3 contains 15 residues. The CDR3 bases are TGCGCCAGCAGCCAAGAAACGGTCCCGAGCGAAAAACTGTTTTTT. Protein sequence: CASSQETVPSEKLFF.

J is TRBJ2-7 and V is TRBV9; tentative D call: TRBD2 (6 bases). The germline V gene encodes CDR1 SGDLS and CDR2 YYNGEE. V lost 4 bases, J lost 1 base, and 21 bases lay in between. This CDR3 is 17 amino acids long. The CDR3 DNA reads TGTGCCAGCAGCCCCCGTTTGGCGTGGAGGGGTTCCTACGAGCAGTACTTC. Amino acid sequence: CASSPRLAWRGSYEQYF.

V and J are TRBV11-3 and TRBJ2-7; D uncertain. The CDR3 spans 13 residues. V lost 3 bases to trimming and J lost 6 bases, with 12 bases between them. Per germline, CDR1 SGHNT and CDR2 YENEEA. The CDR3 DNA sequence: TGTGCCAGCAGCTTGGAGTCCCCAAGCGAGCAGTACTTC. This gives the protein CASSLESPSEQYF.

The V call is TRBV21-1, the J call TRBJ2-7; TRBD2 is the table's D call, not checked against the DNA. TRBV21-1 has pseudogene status. CDR3 length: 15 amino acids. CDR3 amino acids: CASRFGDSHPYEQYF. CDR3 bases: TGTGCCAGCCGCTTCGGGGACTCCCACCCCTACGAGCAGTACTTC.

This chain links TRBV7-2 with TRBJ1-1; tentative D call: TRBD1 (6 bases). The CDR3 runs 14 residues. Per germline, CDR1 SGHTA and CDR2 FQGNSA. Trimming cost V 5 bases and J 1 base, with 11 bases left between them. CDR3 sequence reads: CASSLRGRNTEAFF. For the CDR3, the DNA is TGTGCCAGCAGCCTCAGGGGAAGGAACACTGAAGCTTTCTTT.